The next 29 T cell receptor beta chains were all read from a single sample in a study of shared clonotypes between healthy human individuals. Profiled with immunoSEQ multiplex PCR; TCRdb holds only in-frame clones, not every one. Among 230,000 or so clones listed, approximately 65% were seen once. Input material: memory CD4+ T cells sorted from blood. Indicated subset: CD45RA-negative fraction. The receptors were sampled from a man between 25 and 39 years old in good health.

This chain links TRBV30 with TRBJ1-1; TRBD1 might be the D (5 bases). This CDR3 is 13 amino acids long. V was trimmed by 0 bases and J by 4 bases, leaving 9 bases between them. Germline V CDR1 and CDR2: GTSNPN, SVGIG (reference sequence). CDR3 nucleotides: TGTGCCTGGAGTGTACGTGGGGGCACTGAAGCTTTCTTT. Protein: CAWSVRGGTEAFF.

This clone appeared once. The chain employs TRBV6-6 and TRBJ2-1, with TRBD2 matching 9 bases. Germline trimming cut 5 bases from V and 9 bases from J; bases unmatched to any gene: 14. CDR3 length: 16 amino acids. Germline V gene data show CDR1 as MNHNY and CDR2 as SVGAGI (reference sequence). CDR3 protein: CASSLAAGGATGEQFF. CDR3 DNA: TGTGCCAGCAGTCTAGCAGCGGGAGGCGCCACGGGTGAGCAGTTCTTC.

This chain uses TRBV19 with TRBJ1-2, with D possibly TRBD1 on 5 matching bases. Germline V gene data show CDR1 as LNHDA and CDR2 as SQIVND (reference sequence). V lost 6 bases, J lost 3 bases, and 20 bases lay in between. This CDR3 comprises 16 residues. CDR3 coding DNA: TGTGCCAGTAGCTCGACGTTCAGGGTAGGCTACTATGGCTACACCTTC. This translates into CASSSTFRVGYYGYTF.

The chain couples TRBV19 to TRBJ2-7; 8 bases are a match to TRBD2. Germline V gene data show CDR1 as LNHDA and CDR2 as SQIVND (reference sequence). The CDR3 loop spans 16 amino acids. The trim removed 3 bases at V and 3 bases at J, leaving 10 bases unmatched. Written as DNA, the CDR3 is TGTGCCAGTAGTATGGGGACTAGTAGGGACCTCTACGAGCAGTACTTC. Protein product: CASSMGTSRDLYEQYF.

On this clone itself: One junction end does not reproduce the germline sequence, and a read error may be involved. This chain joins TRBV11-2 and TRBJ2-6; D gene unclear. The CDR3 extends over 16 amino acids. CDR1 and CDR2 from the germline V gene are SGHAT and FQNNGV. The CDR3 nucleotides read TGTGTCAGCAGCTTAGGTCGCAACTCTGGGGCCAACGTCCTGACTTTC. Amino acids: CVSSLGRNSGANVLTF.

This chain connects TRBV10-2 to TRBJ2-1; D is uncertain. This CDR3 contains 13 residues. The germline V and J ends were trimmed by 7 bases and 0 bases, with 7 bases remaining between them. CDR1 is WSHSY, CDR2 SAAADI, per germline. CDR3 amino acids: CASTLYSYNEQFF. CDR3 DNA: TGCGCCAGCACCTTATACTCCTACAATGAGCAGTTCTTC.

This clone has a count of ten or more. The J gene is TRBJ1-4, the V gene TRBV28; 12 bases are shared with TRBD1. The germline CDR1 and CDR2 sequences are MDHEN and SYDVKM. V shed 3 bases, J shed 14 bases, and the junction held 10 bases outside the gene matches. The CDR3 sequence is 15 residues long. The DNA for the CDR3 is TGTGCCAGCAGTTTGGGGACAGGGGGCCCGGTTAGGCTGTTTTTT. It encodes CASSLGTGGPVRLFF.

As regards this clone: At one end, the junction sequence differs from germline, possibly due to a read error. This chain connects TRBV7-7 to TRBJ2-3; D uncertain. The CDR3 runs 14 residues. Looked up from germline, CDR1 is SSHAT and CDR2 is FNYEAQ (reference sequence). CDR3 sequence (DNA): TGTGCTAGCAGCTTATCTTTTGGGTCAGATACGCAGTATTTT. Its translation is CASSLSFGSDTQYF.

The chain couples TRBV18 to TRBJ2-3; TRBD1 matches at 7 bases. This CDR3 spans 19 amino acids. With 0 bases clipped from V and 0 bases from J, the junction kept 12 bases outside the gene matches. The V gene's germline CDR1 is KGHSH and CDR2 LQKENI. The CDR3 protein is CASSPPKNERDRSTDTQYF. The CDR3, as DNA: TGTGCCAGCTCACCACCAAAGAACGAGAGGGACAGAAGCACAGATACGCAGTATTTT.

This chain joins TRBV9 and TRBJ2-7; TRBD1 might be the D (5 bases). The length of the CDR3 is 15 residues. CDR1 and CDR2 (germline): SGDLS, YYNGEE. The ends were cut back, 0 bases at V and 5 bases at J, with 15 bases in the middle. The CDR3 loop reads CASSVAFADTDEQYF. In DNA form, the CDR3 reads TGTGCCAGCAGCGTAGCTTTCGCGGACACCGACGAGCAGTACTTC.

This clone was counted once. The CDR3 sequence: CATRGSSGNTIYF. The CDR3 region has the DNA TGTGCCACCAGGGGTAGCTCTGGAAACACCATATATTTT. This chain connects TRBV6-5 to TRBJ1-3; D possibly corresponds to TRBD1 (6 bases). This CDR3 has 13 residues. Between the trimmed V and J ends, which lost 10 bases and 0 bases, there was a span of 10 bases. CDR1 and CDR2 from the germline V gene are MNHEY and SVGAGI.

The chain couples TRBV5-1 to TRBJ2-6; D is possibly TRBD1 or TRBD2 (5 bases each). CDR1 is SGHRS, CDR2 YFSETQ, per germline. The CDR3 has 17 residues. Trimming took off 0 bases at V and 5 bases at J, with 15 bases between the two ends. The CDR3 reads CASSLGSGAVRANVLTF. DNA for the CDR3: TGCGCCAGCAGCTTGGGTTCCGGGGCTGTTAGGGCCAACGTCCTGACTTTC. Filled out from reference TRBV5-1 and TRBJ2-6, the complete variable domain reads KAGVTQTPRYLIKTRGQQVTLSCSPISGHRSVSWYQQTPGQGLQFLFEYFSETQRNKGNFPGRFSGRQFSNSRSEMNVSTLELGDSALYLCASSLGSGAVRANVLTFGAGSRLTVL.

The J gene is TRBJ2-5, the V gene TRBV19, with D possibly TRBD1 on 6 matching bases. The length of the CDR3 is 15 residues. Germline V gene lookup returns CDR1 LNHDA and CDR2 SQIVND (reference sequence). V was pared by 3 bases and J by 5 bases, with 16 bases between. The CDR3 sequence is CASSITSRGLETQYF. The CDR3 region has the DNA TGTGCCAGTAGTATCACGTCCAGGGGCTTGGAGACCCAGTACTTC. The whole variable domain, remainder taken from reference TRBV19 and TRBJ2-5, is DGGITQSPKYLFRKEGQNVTLSCEQNLNHDAMYWYRQDPGQGLRLIYYSQIVNDFQKGDIAEGYSVSREKKESFPLTVTSAQKNPTAFYLCASSITSRGLETQYFGPGTRLLVL.

In its sample, this clone was seen a few times. The chain recombines TRBV20-1 with TRBJ1-4; D is uncertain. The CDR3 covers 11 residues. Between the trimmed V and J ends, which lost 6 bases and 5 bases, there was a span of 7 bases. Germline V gives CDR1 DFQATT, CDR2 SNEGSKA (reference sequence). CDR3: CSASWNEKLFF. DNA for the CDR3: TGCAGTGCCTCGTGGAATGAAAAACTGTTTTTT.

The rearrangement joins TRBV5-4 to TRBJ2-1, with D maybe TRBD2 (6 bases). The V and J ends lost 4 bases and 2 bases respectively, with 13 bases between them. The germline V gene encodes CDR1 SGHNT and CDR2 YYREEE (reference sequence). This CDR3 region has 15 residues. CDR3 sequence reads: CASSPTGGAYNEQFF. Here the CDR3 DNA reads TGTGCCAGCAGCCCCACCGGGGGAGCCTACAATGAGCAGTTCTTC. Combining the CDR3 with reference TRBV5-4 and TRBJ2-1 gives the whole variable domain ETGVTQSPTHLIKTRGQQVTLRCSSQSGHNTVSWYQQALGQGPQFIFQYYREEENGRGNFPPRFSGLQFPNYSSELNVNALELDDSALYLCASSPTGGAYNEQFFGPGTRLTVL.

This clone has only one observation. V is TRBV18 and J is TRBJ2-1, with D possibly TRBD2 on 6 matching bases. Per germline, CDR1 KGHSH and CDR2 LQKENI. CDR3 length equals 15 residues. V dropped 5 bases and J dropped 8 bases, with 19 bases sitting between them. The CDR3: CASSSRGKGSDEQFF. The CDR3 bases are TGTGCCAGCTCATCACGGGGGAAGGGTAGCGATGAGCAGTTCTTC.

The CDR3 sequence is CSVQDTASTDTQYF. CDR3 nucleotide sequence: TGCAGCGTTCAGGACACCGCTAGCACAGATACGCAGTATTTT. The chain uses TRBV29-1 and TRBJ2-3; D possibly corresponds to TRBD1 (5 bases). Trimming took off 5 bases at V and 0 bases at J, with 12 bases between the two ends. The CDR3 consists of 14 residues. Germline V CDR1 and CDR2: SQVTM, ANQGSEA.

V and J are TRBV7-2 and TRBJ2-7; D not resolved. This CDR3 has 16 amino acids. V dropped 1 base and J dropped 2 bases, with 15 bases sitting between them. In germline, CDR1 is SGHTA, CDR2 FQGNSA. CDR3 sequence: CASSLGATLTPYEQYF. DNA for the CDR3: TGTGCCAGCAGCTTAGGTGCCACGCTTACCCCCTACGAGCAGTACTTC.

This clone was observed a handful of times. The gene calls are TRBV11-3 and TRBJ2-2; no firm D call. V was cut by 1 base and J by 1 base, with 10 bases left in between. The CDR3 totals 16 residues. Germline V CDR1 and CDR2: SGHNT, YENEEA. The CDR3, as DNA: TGTGCCAGCAGCTTAGCCACCCCCGGGAACACCGGGGAGCTGTTTTTT. It encodes CASSLATPGNTGELFF.

The chain couples TRBV29-1 to TRBJ1-1; tentative D call: TRBD1 (5 bases). The germline gives CDR1 SQVTM, CDR2 ANQGSEA. Deletions cut 4 bases from V and 3 bases from J, with 9 bases between. The CDR3 spans 12 residues. CDR3: CSVAGGDTEAFF. The CDR3 DNA is TGCAGCGTTGCCGGGGGGGACACTGAAGCTTTCTTT.

This chain uses TRBV27 with TRBJ2-3; 7 bases align to TRBD1. The CDR3 has 14 amino acids. The ends lost 9 bases at V and 4 bases at J; junction bases unmatched: 10. Germline CDR1 and CDR2: MNHEY and SMNVEV (reference sequence). The CDR3 loop reads CASRRMTGSDTQYF. The CDR3 DNA follows: TGTGCCAGTCGAAGGATGACAGGGTCAGATACGCAGTATTTT.

The chain has TRBV5-1 and TRBJ2-5, with D possibly matching TRBD2 (5 bases). Trimming took 2 bases from V and 6 from J, leaving 11 bases between them. The CDR3 totals 13 residues. In germline, CDR1 is SGHRS, CDR2 YFSETQ. In DNA form, the CDR3 reads TGCGCCAGCAGCTTCTCGGGGATACAGACCCAGTACTTC. This translates into CASSFSGIQTQYF.

This sequence joins TRBV7-8 and TRBJ1-5, with a weak D call TRBD1 (6 bases). Germline loops: CDR1 SGHVS, CDR2 FQNEAQ. The CDR3 totals 13 residues. Trimming cost V 1 base and J 7 bases, with 8 bases left between them. The CDR3 sequence: CASSLGGAQPQHF. The CDR3 coding sequence is TGTGCCAGCAGCTTAGGGGGGGCCCAGCCCCAGCATTTT.

V usage is TRBV18 and J usage is TRBJ1-1; 7 bases are shared with TRBD1. There are 15 residues in the CDR3. The V segment lost 5 bases and the J segment 6 bases; nucleotides outside the gene matches: 12. Germline V gene data show CDR1 as KGHSH and CDR2 as LQKENI. DNA for the CDR3: TGTGCCAGCTCATTCTCGCAGGGGGGGATCGCTGAAGCTTTCTTT. Its translation is CASSFSQGGIAEAFF.

CDR3 in amino acids: CAGVFTGTVSSKNIQYF. The DNA for the CDR3 is TGTGCCGGGGTATTTACCGGGACAGTCTCCTCCAAAAACATTCAGTACTTC. V and J are TRBV7-9 and TRBJ2-4; TRBD1 aligns across 7 bases. The ends lost 11 bases at V and 2 bases at J; junction bases unmatched: 18. CDR3 length: 17 residues. CDR1 is SEHNR and CDR2 is FQNEAQ in the germline V gene (reference sequence).

The rearrangement uses TRBV29-1 and TRBJ1-2; D is uncertain. Per the germline V gene, CDR1 is SQVTM and CDR2 is ANQGSEA. The CDR3 sequence is 12 residues long. V was clipped by 6 bases and J by 5 bases, with 13 bases between them. The CDR3 here is CSVSIGRYGYTF. The CDR3 coding sequence is TGCAGCGTGAGTATTGGACGATATGGCTACACCTTC. The whole variable domain, remainder taken from reference TRBV29-1 and TRBJ1-2, is SAVISQKPSRDICQRGTSLTIQCQVDSQVTMMFWYRQQPGQSLTLIATANQGSEATYESGFVIDKFPISRPNLTFSTLTVSNMSPEDSSIYLCSVSIGRYGYTFGSGTRLTVV.

The chain has TRBV19 and TRBJ2-7, with a tentative D call TRBD1 (6 bases). CDR3 length: 14 amino acids. V was cut by 3 bases and J by 1 base, with 10 bases left in between. CDR1 is LNHDA and CDR2 is SQIVND in the germline V gene (reference sequence). CDR3 sequence: CASSIRDTSYEQYF. CDR3 DNA sequence: TGTGCCAGTAGTATCCGGGACACATCCTACGAGCAGTACTTC.

CDR3 protein: CASSVRDTEAFF. The DNA of the CDR3 is TGTGCCAGCTCAGTCCGGGACACTGAAGCTTTCTTT. The chain has TRBV18 and TRBJ1-1; D ambiguous. Germline V gene sequence: CDR1 KGHSH, CDR2 LQKENI. The CDR3 has 12 residues. V lost 5 bases, J lost 3 bases, and 7 bases lay in between.

The chain couples TRBV5-1 to TRBJ1-3; D might be TRBD1 (6 bases). Germline V gives CDR1 SGHRS, CDR2 YFSETQ. The CDR3 has 15 amino acids. Trimming left V 4 bases short and J 0 bases short, with 11 bases between. CDR3 amino acids: CASSLDRNSGNTIYF. Written as DNA, the CDR3 is TGCGCCAGCAGCCTAGACAGGAACTCTGGAAACACCATATATTTT.